This entry describes one TCR beta chain. V was shortened by 6 bases and J by 2 bases, with 11 bases between the two germline ends. The CDR3 loop spans 13 amino acids. Germline CDR1 reads MDHEN; CDR2 reads SYDVKM. This specimen belongs to a study of cytomegalovirus exposure and HLA in healthy donors. The study ran its PCR with 60 Vbeta and 13 Jbeta primers. TCRdb's table, derived via immunoSEQ multiplex PCR, lists solely in-frame clones and lacks some. Among under 110,000 clones listed, roughly 79% were seen once. The J gene is TRBJ2-7, the V gene TRBV28, with a possible D match to TRBD1 (6 bases). This TCR came from a woman in her thirties or forties in good health and CMV-seronegative. The sequencing sample was made of PBMCs. The CDR3 DNA reads TGTGCCAGCAGGACAGGTCTCGCCTACGAGCAGTACTTC. It translates to CASRTGLAYEQYF. Using reference TRBV28 and TRBJ2-7 for the parts outside the CDR3, the full variable domain is DVKVTQSSRYLVKRTGEKVFLECVQDMDHENMFWYRQDPGLGLRLIYFSYDVKMKEKGDIPEGYSVSREKKERFSLILESASTNQTSMYLCASRTGLAYEQYFGPGTRLTVT.